Listed below are T cell receptor beta chains from one sample, sequenced in a study of blood T cell repertoires in COVID-19. TCRdb keeps only in-frame clones here, not all; method: immunoSEQ multiplex PCR. This table has about 360,000 clones, around 87% appearing once. Sequencing was carried out using PBMCs or T cells enriched from blood (not recorded which). Receptors originate from a man aged 25-45 years who had recovered from COVID-19. Both conserved end residues are trimmed from each CDR3.

TRBV5-1,ASSPGTTWEQY
TRBV9,ASSVAGQGPYEQY
TRBV7-9,ASSLEWRLNYGYT
TRBV20-1,SASVPGLAPTDTQY
TRBV7-9,ASSLSPLEAF
TRBV2,ATQQGTGVAGELF
TRBV9,ASSAIGAGVSSYNEQF
TRBV9,ASSVGGTGSATNEKLF
TRBV29-1,SVASSYEQY
TRBV30,AWVGPGINYEQY
TRBV3-1/TRBV3-2,ASSQRNGQGQQF